Shown below are 5 T cell receptor beta chains from a single sample sequenced in a study of blood T cell repertoires in COVID-19. Profiled with immunoSEQ multiplex PCR; TCRdb holds only in-frame clones, not every one. The table lists hundreds of thousands of clones, approximately 85% of them singletons, with around 7.2% in the top ten. Sequenced: peripheral blood. Receptor source: a human donor in a cohort sampled during active COVID-19.

The sample holds one count of this clone. This rearrangement joins TRBV6-5 to TRBJ1-1; maybe TRBD1 (6 bases). Germline CDR1 is MNHEY and CDR2 is SVGAGI. The CDR3 covers 14 residues. V lost 6 bases and J lost 4, with 15 bases in between. The CDR3 region is CASSLGGPFTEAFF. The CDR3 DNA is TGTGCCAGCAGCCTGGGGGGGCCATTCACTGAAGCTTTCTTT.

In its sample, this clone was seen once. The J gene is TRBJ1-1, the V gene TRBV3-1 (or the pseudogene TRBV3-2); the D is unclear. CDR1 is LGHDT and CDR2 is YNNKEL in the germline V gene (reference sequence). The CDR3 runs to 16 residues. Trimming stripped 3 bases from V and 3 bases from J, with 17 bases between. CDR3 bases: TGTGCCAGCAGCCACACATACAGACTAACTCACACTGAAGCTTTCTTT. Amino acids: CASSHTYRLTHTEAFF.

The rearrangement joins TRBV5-6 to TRBJ1-1; the D gene is possibly TRBD1 (5 bases). Germline V gene data show CDR1 as SGHDT and CDR2 as YYEEEE. The CDR3 is 13 amino acids. V lost 4 bases and J lost 1, with 8 bases in between. CDR3 sequence (DNA): TGTGCCAGCAGCCTAACAGGGAACACTGAAGCTTTCTTT. This encodes CASSLTGNTEAFF.

The rearrangement links TRBV5-1 to TRBJ1-2; 10 bases are a match to TRBD1. V was clipped by 0 bases and J by 5 bases; unmatched bases: 4. The germline V gene encodes CDR1 SGHRS and CDR2 YFSETQ. The CDR3 totals 15 residues. The CDR3 nucleotides read TGCGCCAGCAGCTTGGGCGACAGGGGGCATTATGGCTACACCTTC. Encoded protein: CASSLGDRGHYGYTF.

This chain connects TRBV5-1 to TRBJ2-7, with TRBD1 matching 7 bases. V lost 4 bases, J lost 2 bases, and 3 bases stayed unmatched. The CDR3 length is 13 residues. Germline values: CDR1 SGHRS, CDR2 YFSETQ. The CDR3 reads CASSEDRTYEQYF. The DNA of the CDR3 is TGCGCCAGCAGCGAGGACAGGACCTACGAGCAGTACTTC.